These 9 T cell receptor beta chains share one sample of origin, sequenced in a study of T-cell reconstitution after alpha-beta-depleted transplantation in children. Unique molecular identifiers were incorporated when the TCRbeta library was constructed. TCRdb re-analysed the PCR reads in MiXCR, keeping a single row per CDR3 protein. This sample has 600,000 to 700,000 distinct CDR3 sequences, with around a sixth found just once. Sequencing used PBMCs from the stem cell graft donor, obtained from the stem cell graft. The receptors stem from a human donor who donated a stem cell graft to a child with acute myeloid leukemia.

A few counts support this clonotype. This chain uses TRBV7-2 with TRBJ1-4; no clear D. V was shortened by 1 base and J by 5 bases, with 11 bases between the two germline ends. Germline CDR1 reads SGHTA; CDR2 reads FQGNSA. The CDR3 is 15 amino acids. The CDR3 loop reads CASSLGENGNEKLFF. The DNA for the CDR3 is TGTGCCAGCAGCTTAGGGGAGAATGGAAATGAAAAACTGTTTTTT.

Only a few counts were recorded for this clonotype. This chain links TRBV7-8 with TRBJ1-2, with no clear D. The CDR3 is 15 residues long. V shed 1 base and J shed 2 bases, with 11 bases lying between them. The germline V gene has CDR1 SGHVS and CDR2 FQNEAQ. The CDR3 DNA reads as TGTGCCAGCAGCTTAGGAGGGAGGGCCAACTATGGCTACACCTTC. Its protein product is CASSLGGRANYGYTF.

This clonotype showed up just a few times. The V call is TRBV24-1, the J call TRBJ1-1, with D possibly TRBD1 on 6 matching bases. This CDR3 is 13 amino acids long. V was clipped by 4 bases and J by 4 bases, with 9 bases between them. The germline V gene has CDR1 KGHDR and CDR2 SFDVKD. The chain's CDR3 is CATSELRGTEAFF. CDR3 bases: TGTGCCACCAGTGAACTCAGGGGCACTGAAGCTTTCTTT.

Here the CDR3 reads CSARSGDRENTGELFF. CDR3 sequence (DNA): TGCAGTGCTAGATCGGGAGACAGGGAGAACACCGGGGAGCTGTTTTTT. This sequence joins TRBV20-1 and TRBJ2-2; D is possibly TRBD1 (7 bases). Trimming removed 2 bases from V and 1 base from J, with 14 bases in between. Germline V lookup: CDR1 DFQATT, CDR2 SNEGSKA (reference sequence). The CDR3 has 16 residues.

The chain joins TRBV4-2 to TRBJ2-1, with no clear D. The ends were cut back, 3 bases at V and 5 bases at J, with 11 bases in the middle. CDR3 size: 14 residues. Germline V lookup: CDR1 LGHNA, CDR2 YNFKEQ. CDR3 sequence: CASSHRSGNNEQFF. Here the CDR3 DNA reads TGTGCCAGCAGCCATCGGTCGGGCAACAATGAGCAGTTCTTC.

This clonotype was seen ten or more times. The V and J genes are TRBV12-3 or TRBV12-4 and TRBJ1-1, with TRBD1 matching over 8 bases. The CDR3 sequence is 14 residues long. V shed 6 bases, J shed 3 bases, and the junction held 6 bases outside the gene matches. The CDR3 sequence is CASSSRQGYTEAFF. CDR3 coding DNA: TGTGCCAGCAGCTCCCGACAGGGGTACACTGAAGCTTTCTTT.

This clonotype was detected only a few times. This chain's CDR3 is CASSWGQGGDEQYF. The CDR3 DNA sequence: TGCGCCAGCAGCTGGGGACAGGGAGGCGACGAGCAGTACTTC. The chain couples TRBV5-1 to TRBJ2-7; TRBD1 matches 9 bases. Germline CDR1 and CDR2: SGHRS and YFSETQ. V gave up 3 bases and J gave up 5 bases; unmatched junction bases: 6. This CDR3 is 14 amino acids long.

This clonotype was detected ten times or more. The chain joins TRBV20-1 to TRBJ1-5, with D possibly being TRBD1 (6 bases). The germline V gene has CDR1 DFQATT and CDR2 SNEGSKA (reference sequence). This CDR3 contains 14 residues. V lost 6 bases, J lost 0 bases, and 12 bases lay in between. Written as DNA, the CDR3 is TGCAGTGCCCCGGGGGCGAGTAGCAATCAGCCCCAGCATTTT. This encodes CSAPGASSNQPQHF.

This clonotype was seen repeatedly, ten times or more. The CDR3 sequence: CSVVFNSFNYGYTF. CDR3 DNA: TGCAGCGTTGTGTTCAACAGCTTTAACTATGGCTACACCTTC. The chain has TRBV29-1 and TRBJ1-2; D remains unclear. This CDR3 has 14 residues. Trimming removed 4 bases from V and 1 base from J, with 13 bases in between. The germline gives CDR1 SQVTM, CDR2 ANQGSEA.